This T cell receptor beta chain appears in the sequencing data of a study of CD8 T cells in Susac syndrome. Trimming pared 0 bases from V and 5 bases from J, leaving 10 bases between. The CDR3 is 13 residues long. The germline CDR1 and CDR2 sequences are DFQATT and SNEGSKA (reference sequence). RNA was extracted with the RNeasy kit, and a quantity of roughly 0.45 to 1 ug was reverse transcribed using random hexamers. A single record per CDR3 protein comes from TCRdb applying MiXCR to the immunoSEQ multiplex PCR reads. Of roughly 120,000 distinct CDR3 sequences in the sample, 85% to 95% were seen once.

The specimen was CD8+ T cells from PBMCs. J is TRBJ1-1 and V is TRBV20-1; D is uncertain. The receptor was isolated from a human donor with multiple sclerosis. The CDR3 reads CSARDTGRTEAFF. In DNA form, the CDR3 reads TGCAGTGCTAGAGATACCGGGCGTACTGAAGCTTTCTTT.